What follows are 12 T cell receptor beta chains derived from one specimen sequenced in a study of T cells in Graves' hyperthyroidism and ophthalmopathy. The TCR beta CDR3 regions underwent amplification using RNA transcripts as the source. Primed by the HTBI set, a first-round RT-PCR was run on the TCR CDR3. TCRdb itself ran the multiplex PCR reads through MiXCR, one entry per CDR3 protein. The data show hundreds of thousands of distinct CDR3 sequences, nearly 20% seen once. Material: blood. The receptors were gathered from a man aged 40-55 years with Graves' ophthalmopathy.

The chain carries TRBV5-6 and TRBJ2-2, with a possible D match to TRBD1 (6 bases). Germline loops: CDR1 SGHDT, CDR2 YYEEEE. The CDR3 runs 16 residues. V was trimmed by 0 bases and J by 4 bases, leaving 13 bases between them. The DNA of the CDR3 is TGTGCCAGCAGCTTGGTGGACAGCTACCTCACCGGGGAGCTGTTTTTT. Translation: CASSLVDSYLTGELFF. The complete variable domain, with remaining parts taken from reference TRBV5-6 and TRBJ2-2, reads DAGVTQSPTHLIKTRGQQVTLRCSPKSGHDTVSWYQQALGQGPQFIFQYYEEEERQRGNFPDRFSGHQFPNYSSELNVNALLLGDSALYLCASSLVDSYLTGELFFGEGSRLTVL.

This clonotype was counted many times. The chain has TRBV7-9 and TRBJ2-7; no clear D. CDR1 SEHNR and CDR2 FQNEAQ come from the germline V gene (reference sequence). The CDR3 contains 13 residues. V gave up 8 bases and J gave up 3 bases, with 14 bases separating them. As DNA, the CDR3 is TGTGCCAGCGGTCGCACTGATGGCTACGAGCAGTACTTC. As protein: CASGRTDGYEQYF.

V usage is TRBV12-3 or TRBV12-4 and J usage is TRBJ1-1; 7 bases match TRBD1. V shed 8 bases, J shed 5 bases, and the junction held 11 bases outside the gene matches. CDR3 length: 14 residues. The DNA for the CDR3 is TGTGCCAGCTCTCAGCAGGGGGGGGGGACTGAAGCTTTCTTT. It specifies CASSQQGGGTEAFF.

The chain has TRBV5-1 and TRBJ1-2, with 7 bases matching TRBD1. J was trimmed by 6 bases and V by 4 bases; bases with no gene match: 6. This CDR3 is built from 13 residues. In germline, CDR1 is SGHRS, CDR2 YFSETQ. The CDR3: CASSLGQLNGYTF. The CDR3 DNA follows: TGCGCCAGCAGCCTGGGACAGTTGAATGGCTACACCTTC.

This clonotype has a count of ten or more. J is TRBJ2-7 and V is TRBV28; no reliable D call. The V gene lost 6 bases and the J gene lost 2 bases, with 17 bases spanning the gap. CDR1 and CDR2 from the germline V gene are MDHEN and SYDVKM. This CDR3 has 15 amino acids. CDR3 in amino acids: CASRNKKLPTYEQYF. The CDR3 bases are TGTGCCAGCAGAAACAAAAAGTTACCTACCTACGAGCAGTACTTC.

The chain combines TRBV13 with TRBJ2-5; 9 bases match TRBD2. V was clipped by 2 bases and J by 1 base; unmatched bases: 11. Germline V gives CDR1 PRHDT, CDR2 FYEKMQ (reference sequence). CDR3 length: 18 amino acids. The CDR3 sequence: CASSLNMGLAGPQETQYF. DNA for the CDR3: TGTGCCAGCAGCTTAAATATGGGGCTAGCGGGACCCCAAGAGACCCAGTACTTC. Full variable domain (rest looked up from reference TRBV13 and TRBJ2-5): AAGVIQSPRHLIKEKRETATLKCYPIPRHDTVYWYQQGPGQDPQFLISFYEKMQSDKGSIPDRFSAQQFSDYHSELNMSSLELGDSALYFCASSLNMGLAGPQETQYFGPGTRLLVL.

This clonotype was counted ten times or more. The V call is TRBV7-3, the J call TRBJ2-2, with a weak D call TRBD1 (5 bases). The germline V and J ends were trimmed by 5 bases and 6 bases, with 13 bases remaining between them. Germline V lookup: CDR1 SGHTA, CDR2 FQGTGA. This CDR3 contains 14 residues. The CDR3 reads CASSLPGFSGELFF. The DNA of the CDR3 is TGTGCCAGCAGCCTTCCAGGGTTTTCCGGGGAGCTGTTTTTT.

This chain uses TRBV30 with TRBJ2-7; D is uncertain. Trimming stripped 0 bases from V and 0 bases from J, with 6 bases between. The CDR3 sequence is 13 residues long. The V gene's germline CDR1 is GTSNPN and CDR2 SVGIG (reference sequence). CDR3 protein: CAWSVQSSYEQYF. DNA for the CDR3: TGTGCCTGGAGTGTACAGAGCTCCTACGAGCAGTACTTC.

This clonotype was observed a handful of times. CDR3 protein: CASAITPSSGNTIYF. CDR3 in DNA: TGCGCCAGCGCAATCACACCGAGCTCTGGAAACACCATATATTTT. The chain couples TRBV4-1 to TRBJ1-3; D is ambiguous. CDR3 length: 15 residues. V dropped 8 bases and J dropped 0 bases, with 14 bases sitting between them. Germline CDR1 and CDR2: MGHRA and YSYEKL.

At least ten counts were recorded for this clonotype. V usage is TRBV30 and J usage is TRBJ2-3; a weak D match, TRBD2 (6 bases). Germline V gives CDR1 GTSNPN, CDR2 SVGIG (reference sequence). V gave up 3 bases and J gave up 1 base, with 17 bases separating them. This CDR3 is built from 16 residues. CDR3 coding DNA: TGTGCCTGGAGCCTCGATGGGGGGATCGGCACAGATACGCAGTATTTT. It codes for CAWSLDGGIGTDTQYF.

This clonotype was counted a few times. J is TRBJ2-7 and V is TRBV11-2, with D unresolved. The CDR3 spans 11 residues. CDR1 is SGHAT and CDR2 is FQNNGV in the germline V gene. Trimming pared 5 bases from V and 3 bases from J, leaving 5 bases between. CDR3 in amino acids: CASSQYYEQYF. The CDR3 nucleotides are TGTGCCAGCAGCCAATACTACGAGCAGTACTTC.

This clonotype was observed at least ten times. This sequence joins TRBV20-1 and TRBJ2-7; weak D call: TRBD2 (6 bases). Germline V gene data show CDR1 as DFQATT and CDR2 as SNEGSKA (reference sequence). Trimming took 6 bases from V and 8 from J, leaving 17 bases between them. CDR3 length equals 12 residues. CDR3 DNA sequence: TGCAGTGCACCCGTCACTAGCCAGCAGCAGTACTTC. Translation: CSAPVTSQQQYF.